This T cell receptor (beta chain) was sequenced in a study of memory CD8 T cells in hepatitis C reinfection. The overall study: A couple of donors resolved primary infection, then developed chronic reinfection. Late or post reinfection samples were taken 12 to 24 weeks after detection.

Some clones are missing from TCRdb's copy, which holds only in-frame ones; the method was immunoSEQ multiplex PCR. The sample has 45,000 to 50,000 clones, 80% to 90% seen once. Documented time point: late/post reinfection, 12 to 24 weeks after detection. TCR sequencing was done directly ex vivo on sorted cells, without expansion in vitro. Total naive CD8 T cells were sorted as viable CD3+ CD8+ CD45RO- cells from a couple of donors. The CDR3 totals 15 residues. Germline V gene data show CDR1 as SNHLY and CDR2 as FYNNEI. V trimming: 7 bases; J trimming: 4 bases; junction bases outside the gene matches: 5.

Sequencing was performed on naive CD8+ T cells sorted from blood. The origin of this receptor is a man in his late teens or twenties with hepatitis C virus infection. The J gene is TRBJ2-1, the V gene TRBV2; TRBD2 agrees at 12 bases. The CDR3 DNA follows: TGTGCCAGCACCCTAGCGGGAGGGATGTACAATGAGCAGTTCTTC. It is translated as CASTLAGGMYNEQFF.